This T cell receptor beta chain derives from a study of cytomegalovirus exposure and HLA in healthy donors. Study-level background: The roughly 700 first-cohort repertoires shared a platform with the 120 or so validation repertoires, as reported in a later analysis. Study-level points and caveats: Many donors carried some public TCRs, although rarity characterized most TCR sequences.

Per the germline V gene, CDR1 is LNHDA and CDR2 is SQIVND (reference sequence). The CDR3 length is 11 residues. V lost 6 bases and J 4 bases, leaving 5 bases between the germline ends. Repertoires were generated with immunoSEQ multiplex PCR, while TCRdb's copy carries only in-frame clones and drops some. The sample lists about 50,000 clones, roughly nine tenths occurring once. Turning to this clone: Its target is not known.

This sequence originates from a man aged 18 to 29 in good health and CMV-seronegative. Sequenced input: PBMCs. The rearrangement joins TRBV19 to TRBJ2-3; D ambiguous. CDR3 DNA sequence: TGTGCCAGTAGATCGGCAGATACGCAGTATTTT. Residues: CASRSADTQYF.